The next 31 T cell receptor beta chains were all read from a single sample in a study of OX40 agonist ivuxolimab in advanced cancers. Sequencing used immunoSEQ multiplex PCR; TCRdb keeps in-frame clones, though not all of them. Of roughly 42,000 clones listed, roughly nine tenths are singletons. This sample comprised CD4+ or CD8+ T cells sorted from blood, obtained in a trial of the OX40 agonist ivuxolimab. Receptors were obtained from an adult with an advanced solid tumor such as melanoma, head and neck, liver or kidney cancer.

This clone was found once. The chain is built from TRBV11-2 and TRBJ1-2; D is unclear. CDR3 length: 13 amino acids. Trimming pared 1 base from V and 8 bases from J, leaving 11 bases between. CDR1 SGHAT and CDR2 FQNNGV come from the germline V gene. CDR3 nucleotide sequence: TGTGCCAGCAGCTTAGCGGGTGAGGTCGGCTACACCTTC. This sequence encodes CASSLAGEVGYTF.

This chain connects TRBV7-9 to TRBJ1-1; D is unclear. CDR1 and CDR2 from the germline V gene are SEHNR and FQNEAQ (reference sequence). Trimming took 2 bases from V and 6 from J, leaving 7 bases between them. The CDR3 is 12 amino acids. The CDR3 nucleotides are TGTGCCAGCAGCTTAAGTGGTGCTGAAGCTTTCTTT. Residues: CASSLSGAEAFF. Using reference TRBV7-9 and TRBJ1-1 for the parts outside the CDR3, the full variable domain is DTGVSQNPRHKITKRGQNVTFRCDPISEHNRLYWYRQTLGQGPEFLTYFQNEAQLEKSRLLSDRFSAERPKGSFSTLEIQRTEQGDSAMYLCASSLSGAEAFFGQGTRLTVV.

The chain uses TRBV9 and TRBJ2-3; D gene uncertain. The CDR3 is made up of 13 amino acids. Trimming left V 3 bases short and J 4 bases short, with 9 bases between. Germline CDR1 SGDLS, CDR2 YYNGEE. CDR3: CASSAQTADTQYF. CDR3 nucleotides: TGTGCCAGCAGCGCACAAACGGCAGATACGCAGTATTTT.

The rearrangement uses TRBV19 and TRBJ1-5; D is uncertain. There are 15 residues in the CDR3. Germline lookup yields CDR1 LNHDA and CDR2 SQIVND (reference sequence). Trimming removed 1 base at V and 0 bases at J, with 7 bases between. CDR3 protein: CASSIGSYSNQPQHF. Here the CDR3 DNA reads TGTGCCAGTAGTATAGGTAGTTATAGCAATCAGCCCCAGCATTTT. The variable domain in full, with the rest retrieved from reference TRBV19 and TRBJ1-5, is DGGITQSPKYLFRKEGQNVTLSCEQNLNHDAMYWYRQDPGQGLRLIYYSQIVNDFQKGDIAEGYSVSREKKESFPLTVTSAQKNPTAFYLCASSIGSYSNQPQHFGDGTRLSIL.

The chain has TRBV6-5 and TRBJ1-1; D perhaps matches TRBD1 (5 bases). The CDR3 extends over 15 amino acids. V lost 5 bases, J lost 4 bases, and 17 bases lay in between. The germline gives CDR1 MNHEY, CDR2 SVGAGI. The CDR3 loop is CASSPLGPPGTEAFF. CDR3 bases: TGTGCCAGCAGTCCTTTGGGACCCCCGGGCACTGAAGCTTTCTTT.

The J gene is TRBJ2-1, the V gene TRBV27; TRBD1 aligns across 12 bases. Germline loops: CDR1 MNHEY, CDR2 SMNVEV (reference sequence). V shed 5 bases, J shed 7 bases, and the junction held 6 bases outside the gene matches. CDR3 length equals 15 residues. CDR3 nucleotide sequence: TGTGCCAGCAGTCCCGGGACAGGGGGCTGGAATGAGCAGTTCTTC. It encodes CASSPGTGGWNEQFF.

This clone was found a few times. The CDR3 DNA sequence: TGTGCCAGCAGCGTTGGGGGCACGAACACTGAAGCTTTCTTT. This translates into CASSVGGTNTEAFF. The J gene is TRBJ1-1, the V gene TRBV9; weak D call: TRBD1 (6 bases). The V end lost 2 bases, the J end lost 1 base, and 9 bases lay between the germline ends. Germline assignment: CDR1 SGDLS and CDR2 YYNGEE. The CDR3 has 14 residues.

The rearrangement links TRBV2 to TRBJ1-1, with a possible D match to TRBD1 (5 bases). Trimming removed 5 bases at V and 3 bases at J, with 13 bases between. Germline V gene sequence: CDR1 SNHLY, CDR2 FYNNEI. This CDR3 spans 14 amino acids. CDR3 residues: CASSYGGEDTEAFF. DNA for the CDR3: TGTGCCAGCAGTTACGGGGGGGAGGACACTGAAGCTTTCTTT.

The CDR3 DNA reads TGTGCCACCAGTTGGGGAATCGGATTATTTCAGCCCCAGCATTTT. Translating it yields CATSWGIGLFQPQHF. V usage is TRBV15 and J usage is TRBJ1-5; the D is unclear. The CDR3 sequence is 15 residues long. The germline CDR1 and CDR2 sequences are LNHNV and YYDKDF (reference sequence). Trimming removed 6 bases at V and 6 bases at J, with 18 bases between.

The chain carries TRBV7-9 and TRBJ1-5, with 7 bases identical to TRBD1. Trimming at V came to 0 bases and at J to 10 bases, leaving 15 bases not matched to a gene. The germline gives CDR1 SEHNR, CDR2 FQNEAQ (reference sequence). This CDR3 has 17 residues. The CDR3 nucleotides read TGTGCCAGCAGCTTAGCCTCTCTTGGGTACAGGGGAAGTCCCCAGCATTTT. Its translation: CASSLASLGYRGSPQHF.

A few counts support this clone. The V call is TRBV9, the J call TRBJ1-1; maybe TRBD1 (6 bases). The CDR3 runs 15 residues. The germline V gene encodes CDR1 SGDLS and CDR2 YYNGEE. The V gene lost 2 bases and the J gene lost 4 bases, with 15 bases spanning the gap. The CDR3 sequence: CASSVNREAGTEAFF. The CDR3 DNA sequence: TGTGCCAGCAGCGTCAACAGGGAGGCGGGCACTGAAGCTTTCTTT.

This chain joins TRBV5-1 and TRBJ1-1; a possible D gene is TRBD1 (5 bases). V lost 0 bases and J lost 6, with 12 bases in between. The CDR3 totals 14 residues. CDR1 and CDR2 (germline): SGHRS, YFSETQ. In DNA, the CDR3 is TGCGCCAGCAGCTTGGCAGGGAGGTTGGCTGAAGCTTTCTTT. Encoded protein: CASSLAGRLAEAFF.

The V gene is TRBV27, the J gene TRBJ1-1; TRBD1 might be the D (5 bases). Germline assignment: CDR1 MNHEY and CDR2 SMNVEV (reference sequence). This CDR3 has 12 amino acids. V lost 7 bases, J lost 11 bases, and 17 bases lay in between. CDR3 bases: TGTGCCAGCAACAGACAGAGGGGAGTCGCTTTCTTT. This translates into CASNRQRGVAFF.

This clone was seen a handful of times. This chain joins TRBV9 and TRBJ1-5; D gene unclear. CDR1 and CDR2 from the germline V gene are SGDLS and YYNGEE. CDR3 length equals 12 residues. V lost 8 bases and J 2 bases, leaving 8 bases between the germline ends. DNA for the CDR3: TGTGCCAGTGGGTCGGGCAATCAGCCCCAGCATTTT. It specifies CASGSGNQPQHF.

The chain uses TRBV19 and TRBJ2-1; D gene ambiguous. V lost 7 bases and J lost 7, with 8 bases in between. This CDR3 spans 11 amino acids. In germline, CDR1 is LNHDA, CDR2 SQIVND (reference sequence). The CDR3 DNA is TGTGCCAGTACCTGGGGAAATGAGCAGTTCTTC. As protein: CASTWGNEQFF. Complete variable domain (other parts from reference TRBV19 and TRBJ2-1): DGGITQSPKYLFRKEGQNVTLSCEQNLNHDAMYWYRQDPGQGLRLIYYSQIVNDFQKGDIAEGYSVSREKKESFPLTVTSAQKNPTAFYLCASTWGNEQFFGPGTRLTVL.

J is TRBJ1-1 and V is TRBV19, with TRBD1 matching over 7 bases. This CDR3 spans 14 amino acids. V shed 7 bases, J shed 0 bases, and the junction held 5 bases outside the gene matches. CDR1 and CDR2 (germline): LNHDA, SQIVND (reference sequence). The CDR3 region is CASTPTGLNTEAFF. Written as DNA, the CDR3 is TGTGCCAGTACCCCGACAGGGTTGAACACTGAAGCTTTCTTT. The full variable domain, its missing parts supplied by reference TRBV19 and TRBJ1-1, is DGGITQSPKYLFRKEGQNVTLSCEQNLNHDAMYWYRQDPGQGLRLIYYSQIVNDFQKGDIAEGYSVSREKKESFPLTVTSAQKNPTAFYLCASTPTGLNTEAFFGQGTRLTVV.

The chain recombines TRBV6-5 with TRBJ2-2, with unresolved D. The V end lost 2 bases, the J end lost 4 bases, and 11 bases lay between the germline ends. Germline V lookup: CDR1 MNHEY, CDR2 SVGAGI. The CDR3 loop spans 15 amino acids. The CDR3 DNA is TGTGCCAGCAGTTACCCCGTTATGGGCACCGGGGAGCTGTTTTTT. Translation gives CASSYPVMGTGELFF.

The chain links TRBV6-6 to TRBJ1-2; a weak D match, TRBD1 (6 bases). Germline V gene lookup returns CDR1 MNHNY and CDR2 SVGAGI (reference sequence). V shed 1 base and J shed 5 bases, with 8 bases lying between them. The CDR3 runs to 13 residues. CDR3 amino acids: CASSYFTGYGYTF. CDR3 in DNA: TGTGCCAGCAGTTACTTTACAGGGTATGGCTACACCTTC.

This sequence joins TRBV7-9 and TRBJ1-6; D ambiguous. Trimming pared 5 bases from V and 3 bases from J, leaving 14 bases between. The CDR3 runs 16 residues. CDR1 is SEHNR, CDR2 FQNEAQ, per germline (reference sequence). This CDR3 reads CASSTGSAVYNSPLHF. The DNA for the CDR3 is TGTGCCAGCAGCACCGGTTCGGCTGTCTATAATTCACCCCTCCACTTT.

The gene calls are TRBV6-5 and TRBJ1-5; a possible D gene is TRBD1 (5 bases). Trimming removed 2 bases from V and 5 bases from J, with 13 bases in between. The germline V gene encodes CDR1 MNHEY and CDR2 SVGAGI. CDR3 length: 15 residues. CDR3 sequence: CASSYAGFSDQPQHF. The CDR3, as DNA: TGTGCCAGCAGTTACGCAGGGTTTTCCGATCAGCCCCAGCATTTT.

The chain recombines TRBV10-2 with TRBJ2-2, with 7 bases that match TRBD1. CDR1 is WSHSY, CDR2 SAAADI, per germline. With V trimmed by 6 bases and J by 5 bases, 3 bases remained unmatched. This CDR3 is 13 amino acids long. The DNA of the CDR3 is TGCGCCAGCAGCTCACAGGGGACCGGGGAGCTGTTTTTT. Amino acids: CASSSQGTGELFF.

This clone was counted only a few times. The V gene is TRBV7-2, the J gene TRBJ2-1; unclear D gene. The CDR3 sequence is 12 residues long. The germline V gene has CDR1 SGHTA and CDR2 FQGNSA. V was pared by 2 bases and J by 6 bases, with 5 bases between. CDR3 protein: CASSLTANEQFF. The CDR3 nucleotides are TGTGCCAGCAGCTTAACTGCCAATGAGCAGTTCTTC.

In nucleotides, the CDR3 is TGTGCCAGCAGCGGCCTCCCGGGACTTACCGGTGGAGATACGCAGTATTTT. It is translated as CASSGLPGLTGGDTQYF. This chain joins TRBV28 and TRBJ2-3; maybe TRBD2 (6 bases). Between the trimmed V and J ends, which lost 6 bases and 5 bases, there was a span of 24 bases. This CDR3 has 17 amino acids. The germline CDR1 and CDR2 sequences are MDHEN and SYDVKM.

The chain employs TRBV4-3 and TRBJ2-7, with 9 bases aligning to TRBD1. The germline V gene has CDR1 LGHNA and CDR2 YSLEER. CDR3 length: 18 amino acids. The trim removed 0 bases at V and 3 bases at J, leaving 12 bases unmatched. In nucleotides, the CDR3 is TGCGCCAGCAGCCAAGATTATTGGGAGGAGGACAGGGGCTACGAGCAGTACTTC. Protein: CASSQDYWEEDRGYEQYF.

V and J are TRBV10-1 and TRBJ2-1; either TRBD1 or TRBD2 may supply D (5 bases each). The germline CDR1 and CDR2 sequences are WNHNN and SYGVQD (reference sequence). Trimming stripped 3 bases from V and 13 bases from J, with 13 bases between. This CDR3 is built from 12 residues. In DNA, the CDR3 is TGCGCCAGCAGTGATCCCGGGACGGAACAGTTCTTC. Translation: CASSDPGTEQFF.

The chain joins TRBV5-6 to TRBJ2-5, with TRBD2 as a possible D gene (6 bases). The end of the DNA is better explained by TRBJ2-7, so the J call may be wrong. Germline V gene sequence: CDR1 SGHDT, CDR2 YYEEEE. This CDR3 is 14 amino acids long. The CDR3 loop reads CASSLGRGSYEQYF. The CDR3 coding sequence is TGTGCCAGCAGTCTGGGACGGGGGTCATACGAGCAGTACTTC.

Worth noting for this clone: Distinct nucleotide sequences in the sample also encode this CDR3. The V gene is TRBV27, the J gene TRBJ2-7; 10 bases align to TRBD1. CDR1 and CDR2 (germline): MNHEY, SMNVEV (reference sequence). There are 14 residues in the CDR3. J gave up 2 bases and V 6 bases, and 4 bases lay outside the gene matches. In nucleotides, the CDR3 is TGTGCCAGCAGCCTCGGGACAGGGGCCTACGAGCAGTACTTC. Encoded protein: CASSLGTGAYEQYF.

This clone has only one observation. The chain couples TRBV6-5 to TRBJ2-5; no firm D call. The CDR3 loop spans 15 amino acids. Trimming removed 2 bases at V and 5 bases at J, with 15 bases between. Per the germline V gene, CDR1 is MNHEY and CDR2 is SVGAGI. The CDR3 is CASSYSQIGVETQYF. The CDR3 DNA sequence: TGTGCCAGCAGTTACAGTCAGATAGGAGTTGAGACCCAGTACTTC.

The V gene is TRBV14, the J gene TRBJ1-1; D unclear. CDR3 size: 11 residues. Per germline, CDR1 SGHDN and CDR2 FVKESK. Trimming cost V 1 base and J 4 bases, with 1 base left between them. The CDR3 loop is CASSQGTEAFF. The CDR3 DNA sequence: TGTGCCAGCAGCCAAGGCACTGAAGCTTTCTTT.

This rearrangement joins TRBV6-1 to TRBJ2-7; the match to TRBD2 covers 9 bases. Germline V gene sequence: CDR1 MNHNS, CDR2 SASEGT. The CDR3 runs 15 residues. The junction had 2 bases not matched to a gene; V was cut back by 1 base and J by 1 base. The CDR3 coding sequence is TGTGCCAGCAGTGAAGGGCTAGCGGGGTCCTACGAGCAGTACTTC. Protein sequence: CASSEGLAGSYEQYF.

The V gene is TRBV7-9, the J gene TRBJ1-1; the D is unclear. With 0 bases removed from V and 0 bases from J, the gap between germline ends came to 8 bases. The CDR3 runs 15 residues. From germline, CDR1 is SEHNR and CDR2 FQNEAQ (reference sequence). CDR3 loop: CASSLALSLNTEAFF. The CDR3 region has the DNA TGTGCCAGCAGCTTAGCTTTAAGCCTGAACACTGAAGCTTTCTTT.